This TCR beta chain was documented in a study of cytomegalovirus exposure and HLA in healthy donors. Study observations and caveats: The tendency of first-cohort TCR clusters to co-occur in the roughly 120 validation repertoires was the finding of a later analysis.

Trimming removed 3 bases at V and 4 bases at J, with 12 bases between. Germline CDR1 is MDHEN and CDR2 is SYDVKM. CDR3 size: 14 residues. The table came from immunoSEQ multiplex PCR; TCRdb's copy has only in-frame clones and leaves some out. The data hold some 98,000 clones, with roughly nine tenths observed a single time. This clone was recorded a few times. No antigen is known for it. J is TRBJ1-2 and V is TRBV28; D is undetermined. The receptor was isolated from a woman in her 30s in good health and CMV-seronegative. Sequences were obtained from PBMCs. The CDR3 coding sequence is TGTGCCAGCAGTTTCGTTGAGGAGCGCTATGGCTACACCTTC. Translating gives CASSFVEERYGYTF.